This T cell receptor (beta chain) was sequenced for a study of glioma-infiltrating T cells. The CDR3 consists of 15 residues. The ends were cut back, 7 bases at V and 1 base at J, with 16 bases in the middle. Germline V lookup: CDR1 MNHNS, CDR2 SASEGT. This clonotype was detected a few times. Using RNA template, CDR3s of TCR alpha and beta were amplified with iRepertoire arm-PCR. For one-step reverse transcription and amplification, about 85-400 ng of tissue mRNA or PBMC total RNA was used. TCRdb re-called the multiplex PCR reads through MiXCR, storing one row per CDR3 protein. The sample consists of around 120,000 distinct CDR3 sequences, 20% to 25% of them appearing once.

The chain uses TRBV6-1 and TRBJ1-1, with D possibly TRBD1 on 6 matching bases. The clonotype was recovered from a human donor with low-grade glioma or glioblastoma, undergoing nonglioma brain surgery, or in good health (not recorded which). Sequencing used glioma tissue, nonneoplastic brain tissue, or PBMCs (not recorded which). The CDR3 spells CASTLRGTSNTEAFF. For the CDR3, the DNA is TGTGCCAGCACCCTAAGAGGGACATCGAACACTGAAGCTTTCTTT.